This T cell receptor beta chain was found in a study of T cells in Graves' hyperthyroidism and ophthalmopathy (dated by TCRdb to about 2019). About the investigation overall: Peripheral blood was collected at initial diagnosis, before any treatment. To identify TCR V-J signatures that set the groups apart, the researchers used a discovery cohort of 100 patients, made up of about 44 with Graves' ophthalmopathy and about 60 with stable Graves' hyperthyroidism. Prospective prediction of ophthalmopathy was tested in an independent validation cohort of some 20 hyperthyroidism patients and 15 to 17 patients who later progressed to ophthalmopathy. The 95 to 100 discovery patients were randomly divided into training and test sets at a 7:3 ratio. The study also compared thyroid tissue and blood T-cell repertoires from about six Graves' hyperthyroidism patients. After blood sampling, hyperthyroidism patients were treated with methimazole at a starting dose of 30 mg daily, and ophthalmopathy patients were treated with high-dose intravenous methylprednisolone. The paper reports TCR Vbeta CDR3 sequencing of approximately 140 peripheral blood samples: around 45 ophthalmopathy, under 85 hyperthyroidism and around 17 progressor patients.

Unmatched junction bases come to 7, with V trimmed by 3 bases and J by 0 bases. From a lookup of the germline V gene, CDR1 and CDR2 are SGHRS and YFSETQ. Its CDR3 holds 16 amino acids, cysteine through phenylalanine. The retained sequence is limited to the CDR3, 48 bases, with the frame set at the first base. The TCR beta CDR3 regions were amplified from RNA transcripts. A first-round RT-PCR of the TCR CDR3 used the HTBI primer set with the Qiagen OneStep RT-PCR kit. The libraries were constructed in a second round of multiplex PCR and then size-selected and purified. Libraries were sequenced paired-end with 100 bp reads on an Illumina HiSeq2000. As for the original processing: SOAPnuke was used to process the raw data, throwing out any read that contained adapters or uncalled bases, had a mean Phred below 15, or lacked an exact constant-primer or identifier match. High-quality paired reads were merged with COPE v1.2.5, and unique nucleotide sequences were defined as clonotypes. MiTCR v1.1 was used to align the clonotypes against IMGT TRBV, TRBD and TRBJ reference segments. The analysis included only V-J combinations with a frequency above 0.0001, which together covered approximately 99% of the repertoires. The TCS score was defined as the ratio of F50 (clonal expansion) to E x V (chaos), calculated using BLOSUM62-based TCRdist between CDR3 peptides within each V-J. Welch's t-statistics and random forest reduced approximately 520 V-J features to 13, which were used in a naive Bayes classifier (R e1071). TCRdb reanalyzed the raw reads on its own, using fastp at Q25 for trimming and MiXCR for clone calling, and kept in-frame beta chains. For every CDR3 protein sequence, its rows merge into one entry that carries the most common genes and DNA. The V and J calls and clone size are TCRdb's, not the authors'. This sample lists about 400,000 distinct CDR3 sequences; 15% were detected once. Around a third of the sample rests with the top ten.

Graves' hyperthyroidism was defined as stable when no progression to ophthalmopathy occurred over 18 months of follow-up. Hyperthyroidism patients were newly diagnosed, had a disease duration of under 2 months, and were aged 18 to 65 years. Patients with uncontrolled infections, other autoimmune diseases, pregnancy or lactation were excluded. Diagnoses were established on the basis of clinical symptoms, serum thyroxine and TRAb, thyroid ultrasound, and orbital computed tomography. Ficoll-Paque density gradient centrifugation was used to isolate PBMCs from about 9 ml of fresh peripheral blood. Trizol reagent was used to extract total RNA, and RNA quality was then checked on an Agilent 2100 Bioanalyzer. There are many counts of this clonotype. Its recognized antigen is unknown. Base qualities are not recorded, but no much larger clone differs from it by a single base. Here is what the overall study found, with its caveats: In validation, the model predicted progression to ophthalmopathy a median of roughly six months before onset, with around 70% sensitivity and roughly 79% specificity. A 13 V-J signature model separated ophthalmopathy from stable hyperthyroidism, with approximately 87% sensitivity and 81% to 83% specificity in cross-validation and 80%/75% in testing. Sample size was not statistically predetermined, and blinding of investigators to group allocation was not performed. Most expanded thyroid clonotypes (frequency above 0.001) were also found in blood, which suggests that blood repertoires may mirror thyroid immune responses.

The receptor comes from a woman aged 30 to 39 with Graves' hyperthyroidism. The source material was blood. Rearrangement joined TRBV5-1 to TRBJ1-2, and TRBD1 aligns with 8 junction nucleotides. In nucleotides, the sequence is TGCGCCAGCAGCTCCACAGGGGGACTGGCTAACTATGGCTACACCTTC. It translates as CASSSTGGLANYGYTF. Where the CDR3 stops, the reference TRBV5-1 and TRBJ1-2 genes take over; the full variable domain is KAGVTQTPRYLIKTRGQQVTLSCSPISGHRSVSWYQQTPGQGLQFLFEYFSETQRNKGNFPGRFSGRQFSNSRSEMNVSTLELGDSALYLCASSSTGGLANYGYTFGSGTRLTVV.